These T cell receptor beta chains were read from a single sample in a study of B cell selection in AIRE deficiency. TCRdb's copy holds only in-frame clones and misses some; the assay was immunoSEQ multiplex PCR. In the table there are 20,000 to 25,000 clones, almost 97% of which are singletons. Specimen: conventional CD4+ T cells sorted from PBMCs. The origin of the receptors is a human donor with AIRE deficiency. The CDR3 runs from the conserved cysteine through the conserved F or W. D genes are given only for firm matches. Not all rows give a size; the values are once, few, many and, for expanded clones, a class.

v_call: TRBV9; j_call: TRBJ1-2; clone_size: NA; d_call: NA; cdr3_nt: TGTGCCAGCAGCGTAGACACGGGGTTCGTTGGCTACACCTTC; cdr3_aa: CASSVDTGFVGYTF
v_call: TRBV11-2; j_call: TRBJ2-5; clone_size: NA; d_call: NA; cdr3_nt: TGTGCCAGCAGCTTATCTCCCTTAGAAGAAGAGACCCAGTACTTC; cdr3_aa: CASSLSPLEEETQYF
v_call: TRBV5-7; j_call: TRBJ2-1; clone_size: NA; d_call: TRBD2; cdr3_nt: TGTGCCAGCAGCTTGGCTAGCGGGAGGTTGATTGGGAATGAGCAGTTCTTC; cdr3_aa: CASSLASGRLIGNEQFF
v_call: TRBV4-3; j_call: TRBJ2-7; clone_size: NA; d_call: TRBD2; cdr3_nt: TGCGCCAGCAGCCAAGTTGTGGGGGGGACCTTCTCCTACGAGCAGTACTTC; cdr3_aa: CASSQVVGGTFSYEQYF
v_call: TRBV5-1; j_call: TRBJ2-1; clone_size: NA; d_call: NA; cdr3_nt: TGCGCCAGCAGCTTGTCGGACAGTCCCCTTCACAATGAGCAGTTCTTC; cdr3_aa: CASSLSDSPLHNEQFF
v_call: TRBV6-5; j_call: TRBJ1-2; clone_size: NA; d_call: TRBD1; cdr3_nt: TGTGCCAGCAGGCCGACAGGGGTCTATGGCTACACCTTC; cdr3_aa: CASRPTGVYGYTF
v_call: TRBV4-3; j_call: TRBJ1-2; clone_size: NA; d_call: NA; cdr3_nt: TGCGCCAGCAGCCAAGATACGGGGGGCAGGGGTTTTTATGGCTACACCTTC; cdr3_aa: CASSQDTGGRGFYGYTF
v_call: TRBV11-2; j_call: TRBJ1-2; clone_size: NA; d_call: TRBD1; cdr3_nt: TGTGCCAGCAGCCGCCGACAGGGAAAAAACTATGGCTACACCTTC; cdr3_aa: CASSRRQGKNYGYTF
v_call: TRBV19; j_call: TRBJ1-2; clone_size: NA; d_call: NA; cdr3_nt: TGTGCCAGTACCACCAATCTGGGGGACTATGGCTACACCTTC; cdr3_aa: CASTTNLGDYGYTF
v_call: TRBV5-1; j_call: TRBJ2-3; clone_size: NA; d_call: NA; cdr3_nt: TGCGCCAGCAGCTACGGGGCCCCAGGGGCCGACTTAGGTACGCAGTATTTT; cdr3_aa: CASSYGAPGADLGTQYF
v_call: TRBV6-1; j_call: TRBJ2-5; clone_size: NA; d_call: NA; cdr3_nt: TGTGCCAGCAGTGAATCATTGGAGCAAGAGACCCAGTACTTC; cdr3_aa: CASSESLEQETQYF
v_call: TRBV10-3; j_call: TRBJ2-5; clone_size: NA; d_call: NA; cdr3_nt: TGTGCCATCAAAGGGGATGGCCAAGAGACCCAGTACTTC; cdr3_aa: CAIKGDGQETQYF
v_call: TRBV6-5; j_call: TRBJ2-1; clone_size: NA; d_call: NA; cdr3_nt: TGTGCCAGTGGGTCGAGGGCTGAGCAGTTCTTC; cdr3_aa: CASGSRAEQFF
v_call: TRBV19; j_call: TRBJ1-5; clone_size: NA; d_call: NA; cdr3_nt: TGTGCCAGTAGTATAGCGGGGGACTATAGCAATCAGCCCCAGCATTTT; cdr3_aa: CASSIAGDYSNQPQHF
v_call: TRBV4-1; j_call: TRBJ2-4; clone_size: NA; d_call: NA; cdr3_nt: TGCGCCAGCAGCCAAGTCGGACAGTCCAAAAACATTCAGTACTTC; cdr3_aa: CASSQVGQSKNIQYF
v_call: TRBV18; j_call: TRBJ2-7; clone_size: NA; d_call: NA; cdr3_nt: TGTGCCAGCTCACCCGGTATCGGGCGAACCTACGAGCAGTACTTC; cdr3_aa: CASSPGIGRTYEQYF
v_call: TRBV18; j_call: TRBJ1-1; clone_size: NA; d_call: NA; cdr3_nt: TGTGCCAGCTCACCCCAGGTAGACACTGAAGCTTTCTTT; cdr3_aa: CASSPQVDTEAFF
v_call: TRBV5-4; j_call: TRBJ1-1; clone_size: NA; d_call: NA; cdr3_nt: TGTGCCAGCAGCTTGAGGGGGGGCCGGAGCGCTGAAGCTTTCTTT; cdr3_aa: CASSLRGGRSAEAFF
v_call: TRBV5-1; j_call: TRBJ2-1; clone_size: NA; d_call: NA; cdr3_nt: TGCGCCAGCAGCTTCTCTAGCAGCTCCTACAATGAGCAGTTCTTC; cdr3_aa: CASSFSSSSYNEQFF
v_call: TRBV5-5; j_call: TRBJ2-1; clone_size: NA; d_call: NA; cdr3_nt: TGTGCCAGCAGCTTGGTGGTTAGCTACAATGAGCAGTTCTTC; cdr3_aa: CASSLVVSYNEQFF
v_call: TRBV6-1; j_call: TRBJ2-6; clone_size: NA; d_call: NA; cdr3_nt: TGTGCCAGCAGTGAGGGGATTCTGGGGTCTGGGGCCAACGTCCTGACTTTC; cdr3_aa: CASSEGILGSGANVLTF
v_call: TRBV19; j_call: TRBJ2-1; clone_size: NA; d_call: TRBD2; cdr3_nt: TGTGCCAGTAGACCGGGACTACTATCCAATGAGCAGTTCTTC; cdr3_aa: CASRPGLLSNEQFF
v_call: TRBV18; j_call: TRBJ2-1; clone_size: NA; d_call: TRBD1; cdr3_nt: TGTGCCAGCTCACTACGACCCCGGGACAGCTCTAACCGGGAGCAGTTCTTC; cdr3_aa: CASSLRPRDSSNREQFF
v_call: TRBV29-1; j_call: TRBJ2-3; clone_size: NA; d_call: TRBD2; cdr3_nt: TGCAGCGTTGACAGCGGCGGGGGGGCAGGAGATACGCAGTATTTT; cdr3_aa: CSVDSGGGAGDTQYF
v_call: TRBV7-2; j_call: TRBJ1-2; clone_size: NA; d_call: TRBD1; cdr3_nt: TGTGCCAGCAGCTTAGCCCCGGCAGGGGGTGTTGGCTACACCTTC; cdr3_aa: CASSLAPAGGVGYTF
v_call: TRBV18; j_call: TRBJ2-7; clone_size: NA; d_call: TRBD2; cdr3_nt: TGTGCCAGCTCACCCTGGACTAGCGGGGGTGACGAGCAGTACTTC; cdr3_aa: CASSPWTSGGDEQYF
v_call: TRBV13; j_call: TRBJ2-1; clone_size: NA; d_call: NA; cdr3_nt: TGTGACAGCAGCTCGACTGCAAGGGAGCGTCGCCTCTCCTACAATGAGCAGTTCTTC; cdr3_aa: CDSSSTARERRLSYNEQFF
v_call: TRBV10-3; j_call: TRBJ2-3; clone_size: NA; d_call: TRBD2; cdr3_nt: TGTGCCAGCTCGACTAGCGGGGGAGGCACAGATACGCAGTATTTT; cdr3_aa: CASSTSGGGTDTQYF
v_call: TRBV30; j_call: TRBJ1-5; clone_size: NA; d_call: NA; cdr3_nt: TGTGCCTGGAGTTTAACAGGGAATCAGCCCCAGCATTTT; cdr3_aa: CAWSLTGNQPQHF
v_call: TRBV18; j_call: TRBJ1-2; clone_size: NA; d_call: TRBD1; cdr3_nt: TGTGCCAGCTCACCACAGGGGGCTGACTATGGCTACACCTTC; cdr3_aa: CASSPQGADYGYTF
v_call: TRBV18; j_call: TRBJ2-1; clone_size: NA; d_call: TRBD2; cdr3_nt: TGTGCCAGCTCACCCGGACTAGCGGGAGTATCCTACAATGAGCAGTTCTTC; cdr3_aa: CASSPGLAGVSYNEQFF
v_call: TRBV9; j_call: TRBJ2-1; clone_size: NA; d_call: NA; cdr3_nt: TGTGCCAGCAGCGCCAAGCCTTGGGGATACAATGAGCAGTTCTTC; cdr3_aa: CASSAKPWGYNEQFF
v_call: TRBV7-9; j_call: TRBJ1-1; clone_size: NA; d_call: NA; cdr3_nt: TGTGCCAGCAGCTTACAGAGTAGAGACACTGAAGCTTTCTTT; cdr3_aa: CASSLQSRDTEAFF
v_call: TRBV23-1; j_call: TRBJ1-1; clone_size: NA; d_call: NA; cdr3_nt: TGCGCCAGCAGTCAATGCAGCCCGGCGGGGGCGGGTGGGACTGAAGCTTTCTTT; cdr3_aa: CASSQCSPAGAGGTEAFF
v_call: TRBV28; j_call: TRBJ2-2; clone_size: once; d_call: NA; cdr3_nt: TGTGCCAGCCGCCGACAGGATGACACCGGGGAGCTGTTTTTT; cdr3_aa: CASRRQDDTGELFF
v_call: TRBV6-1; j_call: TRBJ1-5; clone_size: NA; d_call: NA; cdr3_nt: TGTGCCAGCGGGATAGGTAGCAATCAGCCCCAGCATTTT; cdr3_aa: CASGIGSNQPQHF
v_call: TRBV15; j_call: TRBJ2-5; clone_size: few; d_call: TRBD1; cdr3_nt: TGTGCCACCAGCAGGAATCCGGGACAGGGGCCGACAGAGACCCAGTACTTC; cdr3_aa: CATSRNPGQGPTETQYF
v_call: TRBV5-4; j_call: TRBJ2-7; clone_size: once; d_call: NA; cdr3_nt: TGTGCCAGCAGCCGGGGACGAAACTACGAGCAGTACTTC; cdr3_aa: CASSRGRNYEQYF
v_call: TRBV18; j_call: TRBJ1-1; clone_size: once; d_call: TRBD1; cdr3_nt: TGTGCCAGCTCACCACCGAGCAGGGGGACTGAAGCTTTCTTT; cdr3_aa: CASSPPSRGTEAFF
v_call: TRBV6-6; j_call: TRBJ1-2; clone_size: NA; d_call: NA; cdr3_nt: TGTGCCAGCAGTGAGACCGGGATAAACTATGGCTACACCTTC; cdr3_aa: CASSETGINYGYTF
v_call: TRBV27; j_call: TRBJ2-5; clone_size: once; d_call: NA; cdr3_nt: TGTGCCAGCAGTTTACGGGGGCGAAGCGGCGAGACCCAGTACTTC; cdr3_aa: CASSLRGRSGETQYF
v_call: TRBV19; j_call: TRBJ2-4; clone_size: NA; d_call: TRBD2; cdr3_nt: TGTGCCAGTAGTCGGTCGTTTGCGGGGGTTGTGGTCAAAAACATTCAGTACTTC; cdr3_aa: CASSRSFAGVVVKNIQYF
v_call: TRBV2; j_call: TRBJ2-1; clone_size: NA; d_call: TRBD2; cdr3_nt: TGTGCCAGCAGGCCTAGCGGCCCTTCCTACAATGAGCAGTTCTTC; cdr3_aa: CASRPSGPSYNEQFF
v_call: TRBV4-2; j_call: TRBJ1-1; clone_size: NA; d_call: NA; cdr3_nt: TGTGCCAGCAGCCAAATGGGGACCTTCATGAACACTGAAGCTTTCTTT; cdr3_aa: CASSQMGTFMNTEAFF
v_call: TRBV9; j_call: TRBJ2-2; clone_size: NA; d_call: TRBD1; cdr3_nt: TGTGCCAGCAGCGCCAGGACAGGGGTCACCGGGGAGCTGTTTTTT; cdr3_aa: CASSARTGVTGELFF
v_call: TRBV11-2; j_call: TRBJ2-7; clone_size: NA; d_call: NA; cdr3_nt: TGTGCCAGCAGCTTAGTCGCGGGCTACGAGCAGTACTTC; cdr3_aa: CASSLVAGYEQYF
v_call: TRBV6-5; j_call: TRBJ1-4; clone_size: NA; d_call: NA; cdr3_nt: TGTGCCAGCAGTTACTCGGGGTCGACTAATGAAAAACTGTTTTTT; cdr3_aa: CASSYSGSTNEKLFF
v_call: TRBV6-1; j_call: TRBJ1-3; clone_size: NA; d_call: NA; cdr3_nt: TGTGCCAGCAGTGAACTTACCGGGGGTATCCCTGGAAACACCATATATTTT; cdr3_aa: CASSELTGGIPGNTIYF
v_call: TRBV6-5; j_call: TRBJ2-7; clone_size: NA; d_call: NA; cdr3_nt: TGTGCCAGCAGCTGGAGAGCCTACGAGCAGTACTTC; cdr3_aa: CASSWRAYEQYF
v_call: TRBV6-1; j_call: TRBJ2-7; clone_size: NA; d_call: TRBD2; cdr3_nt: TGTGCCAGCGGGACTAGCGGGGGCTACGAGCAGTACTTC; cdr3_aa: CASGTSGGYEQYF
v_call: TRBV7-8; j_call: TRBJ1-5; clone_size: once; d_call: NA; cdr3_nt: TGTGCCAGCAGCCTCCATAGCAATCAGCCCCAGCATTTT; cdr3_aa: CASSLHSNQPQHF